This TCR beta chain is drawn from a study of blood T cell repertoires in COVID-19. Across the study: COVID-19 samples collected from the United States, Italy and Spain covered acute and convalescent phases. In each case, the material was cDNA or gDNA derived from T cells, B-cell-depleted T cells, or PBMCs.

Participant reports of clinical history set cohort assignment. Recovered Cohort 3 donors showed two negative PCRs, clearance, or symptom resolution. Data came from immunoSEQ multiplex PCR; TCRdb stores just in-frame clones and leaves some out. Of hundreds of thousands of clones in the sample, about 89% are singletons; the top ten hold under 2.5%. J was trimmed by 11 bases and V by 3 bases; bases with no gene match: 8. This CDR3 spans 13 amino acids. Germline V gives CDR1 SGHKS, CDR2 YYEKEE (reference sequence). The receptor was derived from a woman aged 18-29 years who had recovered from COVID-19. Sequencing was done on a sample of PBMCs or T cells enriched from blood (not recorded which). This chain uses TRBV5-5 with TRBJ2-1; 7 positions match TRBD1. CDR3 sequence (DNA): TGTGCCAGCAGCTCCCCAGGGGGTCTGAAGCAGTTCTTC. This codes for CASSSPGGLKQFF.